This TCR beta chain stems from a study of regulatory T cells in long-lasting Graves disease. Stated time point: newly diagnosed GD, antithyroid drugs for less than 3 months. Researchers made the TCR library from RNA that was extracted from PBMCs. This clonotype was seen more than once but under ten times. Just one base apart from a much larger clone, this may be a read error. Germline V gene sequence: CDR1 SGHRS, CDR2 YFSETQ. The V end was cut by 5 bases, the J end by 1 base, with 18 bases between. The CDR3 is made up of 16 amino acids. Arm-PCR of CDR3 regions and iRepertoire HTBI primers were used to build TCR beta libraries. TCRdb re-called the multiplex PCR reads with MiXCR, one entry per CDR3 protein. Among about 540,000 distinct CDR3 sequences, 13% were seen once, and the ten largest hold about 9.1%. These data were also reused for a study on T cells in Graves' hyperthyroidism and ophthalmopathy. As reported in that work: Primed by the HTBI set, a first-round RT-PCR was run on the TCR CDR3.

This chain joins TRBV5-1 and TRBJ1-1; D is ambiguous. This clonotype originated in a young man with Graves disease. The material was peripheral blood mononuclear cells (PBMCs), obtained at new diagnosis, from a patient treated with antithyroid drugs. CDR3 sequence reads: CASSRFLGSPNTEAFF. Here the CDR3 DNA reads TGCGCCAGCAGTCGGTTCTTGGGGTCTCCGAACACTGAAGCTTTCTTT.